The following is a T cell receptor beta chain sequence with its context. This entry comes from a study of early T cells in non-severe SARS-CoV-2 infection. Study information: Chains from this unsorted whole-blood bulk RNA could not be paired.

Each single cDNA molecule received a unique molecular identifier. Each CDR3 protein gets one entry after TCRdb re-called the 5' RACE reads with MiXCR. Here the sample spans 40,000 to 45,000 distinct CDR3 sequences, roughly 6.6% being singletons. The sample here was whole blood, taken at baseline. The origin of this receptor is an adult who was a healthcare worker with PCR-confirmed SARS-CoV-2 infection or an uninfected control (not recorded which).

CDR3 amino acids: CASSLGSGVAGELFF. The CDR3 region has the DNA TGTGCCAGCAGCTTAGGGTCGGGCGTTGCCGGGGAGCTGTTTTTT. This sequence joins TRBV7-6 and TRBJ2-2; no reliable D call. Trimming removed 1 base at V and 6 bases at J, with 12 bases between. From germline, CDR1 is SGHVS and CDR2 FNYEAQ. The CDR3 is 15 residues long.